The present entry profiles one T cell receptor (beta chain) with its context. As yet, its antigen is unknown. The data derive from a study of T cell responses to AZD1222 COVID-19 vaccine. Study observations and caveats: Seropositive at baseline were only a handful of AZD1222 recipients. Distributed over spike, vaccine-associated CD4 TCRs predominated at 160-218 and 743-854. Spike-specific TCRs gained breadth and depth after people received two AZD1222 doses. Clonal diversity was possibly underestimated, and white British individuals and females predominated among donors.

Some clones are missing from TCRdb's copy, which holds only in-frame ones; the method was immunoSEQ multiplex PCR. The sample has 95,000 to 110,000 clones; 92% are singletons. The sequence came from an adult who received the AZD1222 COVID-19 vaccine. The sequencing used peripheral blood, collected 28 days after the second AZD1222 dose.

The CDR3 protein is CASSQDLQRAGGELFF. The CDR3 DNA reads TGTGCCAGCAGCCAAGATCTCCAGCGGGCAGGCGGGGAGCTGTTTTTT. This sequence joins TRBV14 and TRBJ2-2; tentatively, D is TRBD2 (6 bases). The CDR3 extends over 16 amino acids. V lost 0 bases and J lost 7, with 15 bases in between. Germline V gene data show CDR1 as SGHDN and CDR2 as FVKESK.